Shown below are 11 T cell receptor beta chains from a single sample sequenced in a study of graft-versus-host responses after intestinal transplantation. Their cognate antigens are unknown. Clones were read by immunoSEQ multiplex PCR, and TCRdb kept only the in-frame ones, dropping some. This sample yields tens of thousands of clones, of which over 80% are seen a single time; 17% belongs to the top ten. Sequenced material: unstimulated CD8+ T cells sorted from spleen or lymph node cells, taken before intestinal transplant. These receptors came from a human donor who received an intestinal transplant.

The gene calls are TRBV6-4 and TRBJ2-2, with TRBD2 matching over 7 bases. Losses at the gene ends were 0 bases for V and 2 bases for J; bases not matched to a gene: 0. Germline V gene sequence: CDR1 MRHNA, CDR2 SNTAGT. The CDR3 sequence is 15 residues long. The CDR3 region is CASSDSGLNTGELFF. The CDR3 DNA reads TGTGCCAGCAGTGACTCGGGACTAAACACCGGGGAGCTGTTTTTT.

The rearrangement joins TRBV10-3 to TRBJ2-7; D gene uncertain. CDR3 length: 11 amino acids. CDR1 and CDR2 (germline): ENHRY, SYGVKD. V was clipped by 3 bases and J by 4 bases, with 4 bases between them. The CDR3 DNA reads TGTGCCATCAGTGACCTTTACGAGCAGTACTTC. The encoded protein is CAISDLYEQYF.

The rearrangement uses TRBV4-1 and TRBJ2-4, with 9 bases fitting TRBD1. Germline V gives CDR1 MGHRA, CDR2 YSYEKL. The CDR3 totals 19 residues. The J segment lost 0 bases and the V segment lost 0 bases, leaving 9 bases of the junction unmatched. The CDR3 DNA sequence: TGCGCCAGCAGCCAAGATAGACAGGGGGAAGGAGAAGCCAAAAACATTCAGTACTTC. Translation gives CASSQDRQGEGEAKNIQYF.

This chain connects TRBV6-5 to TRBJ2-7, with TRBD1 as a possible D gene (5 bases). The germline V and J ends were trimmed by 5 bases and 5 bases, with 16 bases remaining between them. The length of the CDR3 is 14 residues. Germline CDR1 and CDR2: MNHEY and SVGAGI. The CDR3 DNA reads TGTGCCAGCAGTCCTTCAGGGTCGTTACACGAGCAGTACTTC. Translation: CASSPSGSLHEQYF.

The CDR3 coding sequence is TGCAGCGGACAGGGTGGGAATGGCTACACCTTC. Amino acid sequence: CSGQGGNGYTF. The gene calls are TRBV29-1 and TRBJ1-2, with 7 bases identical to TRBD1. CDR1 is SQVTM and CDR2 is ANQGSEA in the germline V gene. The CDR3 covers 11 residues. J lost 6 bases, V lost 7 bases, and 5 bases had no gene match.

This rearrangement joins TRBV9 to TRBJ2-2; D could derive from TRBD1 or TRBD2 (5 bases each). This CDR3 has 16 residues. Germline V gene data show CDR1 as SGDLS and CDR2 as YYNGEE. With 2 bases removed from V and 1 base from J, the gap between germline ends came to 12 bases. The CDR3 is CASSVGRGKNTGELFF. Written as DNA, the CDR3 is TGTGCCAGCAGCGTTGGCCGGGGCAAGAACACCGGGGAGCTGTTTTTT.

The CDR3 region is CASAALAGGHNEQFF. The CDR3 DNA reads as TGTGCCAGCGCCGCGCTAGCGGGAGGGCACAATGAGCAGTTCTTC. This chain links TRBV27 with TRBJ2-1, with 12 bases aligning to TRBD2. V shed 8 bases, J shed 5 bases, and the junction held 7 bases outside the gene matches. This CDR3 region has 15 residues. CDR1 is MNHEY, CDR2 SMNVEV, per germline (reference sequence).

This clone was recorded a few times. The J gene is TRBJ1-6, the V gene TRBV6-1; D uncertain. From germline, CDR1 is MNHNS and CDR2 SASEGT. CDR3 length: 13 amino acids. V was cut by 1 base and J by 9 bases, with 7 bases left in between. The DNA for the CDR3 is TGTGCCAGCAGTGAAGGCAGGAGTTCACCCCTCCACTTT. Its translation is CASSEGRSSPLHF.

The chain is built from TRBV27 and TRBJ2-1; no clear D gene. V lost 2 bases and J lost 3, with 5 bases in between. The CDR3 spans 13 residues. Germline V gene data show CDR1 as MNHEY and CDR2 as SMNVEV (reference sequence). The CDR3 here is CASSLKGYNEQFF. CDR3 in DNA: TGTGCCAGCAGTTTAAAAGGCTACAATGAGCAGTTCTTC.

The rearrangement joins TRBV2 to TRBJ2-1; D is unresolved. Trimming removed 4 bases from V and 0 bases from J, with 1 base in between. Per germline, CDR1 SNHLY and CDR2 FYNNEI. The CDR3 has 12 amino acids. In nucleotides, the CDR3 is TGTGCCAGCAGTGGCTCCTACAATGAGCAGTTCTTC. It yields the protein CASSGSYNEQFF.

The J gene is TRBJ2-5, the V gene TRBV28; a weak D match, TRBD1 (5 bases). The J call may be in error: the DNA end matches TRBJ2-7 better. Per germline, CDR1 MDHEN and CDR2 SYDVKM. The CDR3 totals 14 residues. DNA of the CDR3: TGTGCCAGCACTCCTTTGGGGCTCGCCTACGAGCAGTACTTC. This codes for CASTPLGLAYEQYF.